This TCR beta chain is from a study of blood T cell repertoires in COVID-19. Looking at the study overall: Nucleic acid was either cDNA or gDNA, and it came from T cells, B-cell-depleted T cells, or PBMCs.

This CDR3 has 14 amino acids. The V gene end was trimmed by 6 bases and the J gene end by 1 base; junction bases not matched to a gene: 3. CDR1 is MNHEY, CDR2 SVGEGT, per germline. The data were produced by immunoSEQ multiplex PCR, yet TCRdb's version contains in-frame clones alone and is incomplete. In the table there are around 250,000 clones, roughly 88% of which are singletons. This rearrangement joins TRBV6-2 or TRBV6-3 to TRBJ2-7; 10 nucleotides match TRBD2. The TCR originated in a woman aged 40 to 50 who had been exposed to COVID-19. Sequenced input: PBMCs or T cells enriched from blood (not recorded which). The CDR3 loop is CASRPSGSSYEQYV. The CDR3 region has the DNA TGTGCCAGCAGACCTAGCGGGAGTTCCTACGAGCAGTACGTC.